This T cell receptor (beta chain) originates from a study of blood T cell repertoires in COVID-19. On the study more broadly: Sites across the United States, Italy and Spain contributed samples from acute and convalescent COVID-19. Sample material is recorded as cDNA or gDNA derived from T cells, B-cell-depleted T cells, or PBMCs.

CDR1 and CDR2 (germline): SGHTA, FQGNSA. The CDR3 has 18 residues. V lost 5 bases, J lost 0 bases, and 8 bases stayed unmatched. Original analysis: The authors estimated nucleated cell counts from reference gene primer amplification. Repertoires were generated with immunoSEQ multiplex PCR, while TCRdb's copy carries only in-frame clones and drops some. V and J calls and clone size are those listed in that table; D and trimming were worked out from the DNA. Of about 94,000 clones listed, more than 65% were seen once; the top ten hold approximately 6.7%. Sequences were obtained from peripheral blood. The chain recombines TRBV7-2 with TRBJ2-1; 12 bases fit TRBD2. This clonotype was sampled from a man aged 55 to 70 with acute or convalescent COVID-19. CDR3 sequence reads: CASSLLPGLAGSYNEQFF. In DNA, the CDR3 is TGTGCCAGCAGCCTATTACCGGGACTAGCGGGCTCCTACAATGAGCAGTTCTTC. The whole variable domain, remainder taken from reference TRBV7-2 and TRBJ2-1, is GAGVSQSPSNKVTEKGKDVELRCDPISGHTALYWYRQSLGQGLEFLIYFQGNSAPDKSGLPSDRFSAERTGGSVSTLTIQRTQQEDSAVYLCASSLLPGLAGSYNEQFFGPGTRLTVL.